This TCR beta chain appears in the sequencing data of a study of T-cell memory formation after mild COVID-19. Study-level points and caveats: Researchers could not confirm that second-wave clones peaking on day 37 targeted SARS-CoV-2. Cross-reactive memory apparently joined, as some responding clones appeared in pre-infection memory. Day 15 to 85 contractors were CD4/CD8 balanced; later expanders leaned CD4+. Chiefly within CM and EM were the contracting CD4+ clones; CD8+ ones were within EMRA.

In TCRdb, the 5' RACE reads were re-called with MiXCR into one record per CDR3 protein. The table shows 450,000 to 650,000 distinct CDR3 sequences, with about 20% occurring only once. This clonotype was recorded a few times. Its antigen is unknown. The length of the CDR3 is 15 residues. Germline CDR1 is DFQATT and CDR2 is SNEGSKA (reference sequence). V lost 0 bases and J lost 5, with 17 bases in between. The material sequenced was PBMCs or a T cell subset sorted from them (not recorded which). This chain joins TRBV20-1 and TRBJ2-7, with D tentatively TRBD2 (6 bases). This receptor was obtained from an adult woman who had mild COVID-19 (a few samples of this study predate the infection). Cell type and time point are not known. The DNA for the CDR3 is TGCAGTGCTAGAGAACCCGGGACTCCAGGCGACGAGCAGTACTTC. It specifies CSAREPGTPGDEQYF.